What follows are 23 T cell receptor beta chains derived from one specimen sequenced in a study of blood T cell repertoires in COVID-19. Method: immunoSEQ multiplex PCR; TCRdb's copy keeps in-frame clones and lacks some. In the table there are nearly 350,000 clones, roughly 90% of which are singletons. The specimen sequenced was peripheral blood. The receptor source for this set is a woman in her 70s with COVID-19, enrolled during active disease.

This chain joins TRBV7-9 and TRBJ1-6; D uncertain. The CDR3 is 14 residues long. Germline values: CDR1 SEHNR, CDR2 FQNEAQ (reference sequence). The V end was cut by 3 bases, the J end by 0 bases, with 3 bases between. The CDR3 region has the DNA TGTGCCAGCAGCTTCGGCTCCTATAATTCACCCCTCCACTTT. It translates to CASSFGSYNSPLHF.

CDR3 sequence (DNA): TGTGCCAGCTCCCTAGACCAGGAGGGGACCCAGTACTTC. This translates into CASSLDQEGTQYF. This chain links TRBV18 with TRBJ2-5; possible D gene TRBD2, 6 bases. CDR1 and CDR2 (germline): KGHSH, LQKENI. This CDR3 has 13 residues. Trimming pared 6 bases from V and 7 bases from J, leaving 15 bases between.

This clone was counted only a few times. The chain combines TRBV13 with TRBJ1-6; TRBD1 agrees at 7 bases. V gave up 4 bases and J gave up 5 bases; unmatched junction bases: 5. Germline values: CDR1 PRHDT, CDR2 FYEKMQ (reference sequence). This CDR3 region has 15 residues. CDR3: CASSSGTAHNSPLHF. Here the CDR3 DNA reads TGTGCCAGCAGCTCCGGGACAGCTCATAATTCACCCCTCCACTTT.

V and J are TRBV5-1 and TRBJ1-4; 10 nucleotides align to TRBD1. V was pared by 6 bases and J by 7 bases, with 6 bases of the junction left unmatched. Germline CDR1 SGHRS, CDR2 YFSETQ. This CDR3 contains 14 residues. The CDR3 loop reads CASKSGTGVEKLFF. The CDR3 nucleotides read TGCGCCAGCAAGTCCGGGACAGGGGTTGAAAAACTGTTTTTT.

This chain links TRBV7-9 with TRBJ2-1, with 10 nucleotides matching TRBD2. With 1 base clipped from V and 8 bases from J, the junction kept 8 bases outside the gene matches. From germline, CDR1 is SEHNR and CDR2 FQNEAQ (reference sequence). There are 16 residues in the CDR3. The CDR3 loop reads CASSLVGKRGGHEQFF. The CDR3 region has the DNA TGTGCCAGCAGCTTAGTGGGAAAGCGGGGGGGCCATGAGCAGTTCTTC.

The rearrangement links TRBV5-1 to TRBJ1-1; TRBD1 agrees at 12 bases. V was clipped by 4 bases and J by 6 bases; unmatched bases: 4. The CDR3 extends over 14 amino acids. CDR1 and CDR2 from the germline V gene are SGHRS and YFSETQ. The chain's CDR3 is CASSRGQGAAEAFF. Here the CDR3 DNA reads TGCGCCAGCAGCAGGGGACAGGGGGCTGCTGAAGCTTTCTTT. Based on the CDR3 plus reference TRBV5-1 and TRBJ1-1, the full variable domain is KAGVTQTPRYLIKTRGQQVTLSCSPISGHRSVSWYQQTPGQGLQFLFEYFSETQRNKGNFPGRFSGRQFSNSRSEMNVSTLELGDSALYLCASSRGQGAAEAFFGQGTRLTVV.

This rearrangement joins TRBV6-5 to TRBJ1-2; weak D call: TRBD1 (6 bases). Germline CDR1 and CDR2: MNHEY and SVGAGI. The V end was cut by 5 bases, the J end by 6 bases, with 13 bases between. The CDR3 has 13 residues. DNA of the CDR3: TGTGCCAGCAGTAACAGGGAAGTGGATGGCTACACCTTC. This gives the protein CASSNREVDGYTF.

V gene TRBV4-3 combines with J gene TRBJ1-2; D uncertain. Per germline, CDR1 LGHNA and CDR2 YSLEER. The V end lost 4 bases, the J end lost 1 base, and 13 bases lay between the germline ends. This CDR3 region has 15 residues. The CDR3 protein is CASSRGVELNYGYTF. The CDR3 nucleotides are TGCGCCAGCAGCCGAGGAGTAGAACTTAACTATGGCTACACCTTC.

This clone was counted a single time. The rearrangement uses TRBV12-3 or TRBV12-4 and TRBJ1-2; the D is unclear. Between the trimmed V and J ends, which lost 2 bases and 5 bases, there was a span of 6 bases. This CDR3 region has 12 residues. The CDR3 spells CASSLFQYGYTF. The CDR3 region has the DNA TGTGCCAGCAGTTTATTCCAATATGGCTACACCTTC.

The chain recombines TRBV4-3 with TRBJ2-3; no reliable D call. CDR1 and CDR2 from the germline V gene are LGHNA and YSLEER. This CDR3 contains 15 residues. Trimming shortened V by 0 bases and J by 1 base, and 8 bases separated the two germline ends. CDR3 nucleotides: TGCGCCAGCAGCCAAGAATGGGCCCGCACAGATACGCAGTATTTT. Protein product: CASSQEWARTDTQYF.

V is TRBV23-1 and J is TRBJ1-1, with TRBD1 matching 7 bases. TRBV23-1 is an open reading frame, and its role is uncertain. The CDR3 has 13 amino acids. V was pared by 4 bases and J by 6 bases, with 5 bases of the junction left unmatched. This chain's CDR3 is CASSREGAPEAFF. The CDR3 bases are TGCGCCAGCAGTCGTGAGGGGGCGCCTGAAGCTTTCTTT.

V is TRBV19 and J is TRBJ2-5; 9 nucleotides align to TRBD2. Looked up from germline, CDR1 is LNHDA and CDR2 is SQIVND (reference sequence). With V trimmed by 2 bases and J by 4 bases, 5 bases remained unmatched. There are 15 residues in the CDR3. CDR3 DNA: TGTGCCAGTAGTATACGCGGGGGGGCCTTAGAGACCCAGTACTTC. It encodes CASSIRGGALETQYF.

This chain joins TRBV7-8 and TRBJ1-6, with TRBD1 matching 7 bases. Germline loops: CDR1 SGHVS, CDR2 FQNEAQ. After removal of 5 bases from V and 8 bases from J, the junction contained 9 bases not matched to a gene. CDR3 size: 15 residues. The chain's CDR3 is CASSPGQAVYSPLHF. CDR3 DNA: TGTGCCAGCAGCCCCGGACAGGCCGTTTATTCACCCCTCCACTTT.

V usage is TRBV5-1 and J usage is TRBJ1-3; D uncertain. There are 16 residues in the CDR3. The V and J ends lost 3 bases and 0 bases respectively, with 13 bases between them. CDR1 is SGHRS and CDR2 is YFSETQ in the germline V gene. This chain's CDR3 is CASSSHAISSGNTIYF. For the CDR3, the DNA is TGCGCCAGCAGCTCCCACGCAATTAGCTCTGGAAACACCATATATTTT. The full variable domain, with the rest looked up from reference TRBV5-1 and TRBJ1-3, is KAGVTQTPRYLIKTRGQQVTLSCSPISGHRSVSWYQQTPGQGLQFLFEYFSETQRNKGNFPGRFSGRQFSNSRSEMNVSTLELGDSALYLCASSSHAISSGNTIYFGEGSWLTVV.

The V and J genes are TRBV7-2 and TRBJ1-6; possibly TRBD1 for D (6 bases). Germline CDR1 is SGHTA and CDR2 is FQGNSA. The V gene lost 6 bases and the J gene lost 9 bases, with 15 bases spanning the gap. CDR3 length equals 14 residues. CDR3 residues: CASRAYRDGSPLHF. The DNA of the CDR3 is TGTGCCAGCAGAGCCTACAGGGACGGTTCACCCCTCCACTTT. The variable domain in full, completed from reference TRBV7-2 and TRBJ1-6, reads GAGVSQSPSNKVTEKGKDVELRCDPISGHTALYWYRQSLGQGLEFLIYFQGNSAPDKSGLPSDRFSAERTGGSVSTLTIQRTQQEDSAVYLCASRAYRDGSPLHFGNGTRLTVT.

The rearrangement uses TRBV9 and TRBJ2-7, with 14 bases aligning to TRBD2. Germline V CDR1 and CDR2: SGDLS, YYNGEE. J gave up 0 bases and V 1 base, and 9 bases lay outside the gene matches. The length of the CDR3 is 19 residues. The CDR3 region is CASSVQPGLAGDHSYEQYF. The CDR3 coding sequence is TGTGCCAGCAGCGTACAACCGGGACTAGCGGGGGACCACTCCTACGAGCAGTACTTC.

The chain links TRBV6-5 to TRBJ2-5; TRBD2 might be the D (5 bases). CDR3 length: 14 residues. Trimming took 2 bases from V and 4 from J, leaving 11 bases between them. In germline, CDR1 is MNHEY, CDR2 SVGAGI. The CDR3 loop is CASSYGLASETQYF. DNA for the CDR3: TGTGCCAGCAGTTACGGTCTAGCTTCAGAGACCCAGTACTTC.

This chain connects TRBV3-1 (or the pseudogene TRBV3-2) to TRBJ2-1, with 7 positions matching TRBD1. The CDR3 spans 13 residues. V shed 4 bases, J shed 9 bases, and the junction held 6 bases outside the gene matches. Germline V gene data show CDR1 as LGHDT and CDR2 as YNNKEL (reference sequence). Here the CDR3 reads CASSPRQGGEQFF. The CDR3, as DNA: TGTGCCAGCAGCCCCCGACAGGGTGGTGAGCAGTTCTTC.

The V gene is TRBV7-9, the J gene TRBJ2-7, with D tentatively TRBD1 (5 bases). The CDR3 runs 12 residues. The germline gives CDR1 SEHNR, CDR2 FQNEAQ (reference sequence). Trimming removed 6 bases at V and 4 bases at J, with 10 bases between. The CDR3 here is CASSLGVYEQYF. The CDR3 DNA follows: TGTGCCAGCAGTCTAGGGGTGTACGAGCAGTACTTC.

This clone appeared once. V usage is TRBV10-3 and J usage is TRBJ1-2; D is uncertain. CDR3 length: 15 residues. Trimming removed 4 bases at V and 2 bases at J, with 14 bases between. The germline V gene has CDR1 ENHRY and CDR2 SYGVKD. CDR3 DNA sequence: TGTGCCATCAGTGCTTACAGCTCAACCAACTATGGCTACACCTTC. Protein product: CAISAYSSTNYGYTF.

This chain uses TRBV6-1 with TRBJ1-5; 8 bases match TRBD1. Germline values: CDR1 MNHNS, CDR2 SASEGT. Trimming cost V 1 base and J 3 bases; bases outside gene matches: 2. There are 15 residues in the CDR3. The CDR3: CASSEVTGANQPQHF. DNA for the CDR3: TGTGCCAGCAGTGAAGTGACAGGGGCCAATCAGCCCCAGCATTTT.

This rearrangement joins TRBV5-1 to TRBJ2-7; 12 bases map to TRBD2. Germline V CDR1 and CDR2: SGHRS, YFSETQ. This CDR3 is 15 amino acids long. V dropped 4 bases and J dropped 3; count of bases not matched to a gene: 5. CDR3 residues: CASSTGLAGIYEQYF. The CDR3 nucleotides are TGCGCCAGCAGCACAGGACTAGCGGGGATCTACGAGCAGTACTTC.

Only one count was recorded for this clone. This sequence joins TRBV30 and TRBJ1-2, with a possible D match to TRBD1 (6 bases). The germline V and J ends were trimmed by 3 bases and 8 bases, with 22 bases remaining between them. Germline lookup yields CDR1 GTSNPN and CDR2 SVGIG (reference sequence). This CDR3 region has 15 residues. The CDR3 region has the DNA TGTGCCTGGAGGTATGAGGGGGTCCAAGGTCGGGGCTACACCTTC. As protein: CAWRYEGVQGRGYTF.